The 30 T cell receptor beta chains in this list originate from one sample, sequenced in a study of T cell clones after liver transplantation (dated by TCRdb to about 2019). The library came from the immunoSEQ multiplex PCR assay. TCRdb stores this immuneACCESS table with in-frame sequences only. Part of the clones is absent; in the studies checked, under half of the shortfall reflects unresolved V genes, and no reason is known for the rest. This sample comprises roughly 18,000 clones, 75% to 90% of them detected only once. Over 10% of the sample comes from the top ten. The sequencing here drew on CD8+ T cells from blood, taken around 45 months after liver transplant. These receptors were obtained from a human patient who received a liver transplant. Following transplantation, T cells from the graft donor may be among those present.

This rearrangement joins TRBV14 to TRBJ2-3; the match to TRBD2 covers 11 bases. This CDR3 comprises 18 residues. CDR1 is SGHDN and CDR2 is FVKESK in the germline V gene. The ends lost 1 base at V and 2 bases at J; junction bases unmatched: 8. The CDR3 coding sequence is TGTGCCAGCAGCCAAGTTTCACTAGCGGGAGCGGACACAGATACGCAGTATTTT. This encodes CASSQVSLAGADTDTQYF.

The chain combines TRBV29-1 with TRBJ2-2, with D hard to call. Trimming took 3 bases from V and 4 from J, leaving 0 bases between them. CDR3 length: 10 amino acids. Germline V lookup: CDR1 SQVTM, CDR2 ANQGSEA. The CDR3 loop is CSVDTGELFF. In nucleotides, the CDR3 is TGCAGCGTTGACACCGGGGAGCTGTTTTTT.

The rearrangement links TRBV19 to TRBJ1-1, with 7 bases identical to TRBD1. This CDR3 is 15 amino acids long. The V segment lost 5 bases and the J segment 0 bases; nucleotides outside the gene matches: 6. CDR1 LNHDA and CDR2 SQIVND come from the germline V gene (reference sequence). The CDR3 spells CASSLTGVMNTEAFF. DNA for the CDR3: TGTGCCAGTAGTCTTACAGGGGTGATGAACACTGAAGCTTTCTTT.

The chain links TRBV27 to TRBJ2-1; TRBD2 agrees at 8 bases. The length of the CDR3 is 13 residues. V gave up 6 bases and J gave up 5 bases; unmatched junction bases: 3. Germline-derived CDR1 and CDR2 are MNHEY and SMNVEV (reference sequence). CDR3 nucleotides: TGTGCCAGCAGCTCGGGGGGGAACAATGAGCAGTTCTTC. This gives the protein CASSSGGNNEQFF.

V and J are TRBV5-3 and TRBJ1-5, with D unresolved. TRBV5-3 is an open reading frame whose function is uncertain. With 4 bases removed from V and 3 bases from J, the gap between germline ends came to 11 bases. The CDR3 extends over 14 amino acids. The CDR3 DNA is TGTGCCAGAAGCGCGGACCTCGACAATCAGCCCCAGCATTTT. It yields the protein CARSADLDNQPQHF.

The CDR3 region is CASSPAASGIGEQYF. In nucleotides, the CDR3 is TGTGCCAGCAGCCCGGCGGCTAGCGGGATAGGGGAGCAGTACTTC. The chain links TRBV7-9 to TRBJ2-7; 9 bases line up with TRBD2. The germline CDR1 and CDR2 sequences are SEHNR and FQNEAQ (reference sequence). The length of the CDR3 is 15 residues. The V and J ends lost 5 bases and 7 bases, in that order; junction bases with no gene match: 12. Drawing the rest from reference TRBV7-9 and TRBJ2-7, the complete variable domain is DTGVSQNPRHKITKRGQNVTFRCDPISEHNRLYWYRQTLGQGPEFLTYFQNEAQLEKSRLLSDRFSAERPKGSFSTLEIQRTEQGDSAMYLCASSPAASGIGEQYFGPGTRLTVT.

This chain connects TRBV6-5 to TRBJ2-7, with 8 nucleotides matching TRBD1. The CDR3 covers 14 residues. Germline values: CDR1 MNHEY, CDR2 SVGAGI. V gave up 7 bases and J gave up 4 bases; unmatched junction bases: 9. The CDR3 here is CASKWGQGAYEQYF. CDR3 in DNA: TGTGCCAGCAAGTGGGGGCAGGGGGCGTACGAGCAGTACTTC.

This clone was seen a single time. The chain uses TRBV6-5 and TRBJ2-1; D ambiguous. Germline V CDR1 and CDR2: MNHEY, SVGAGI. Trimming removed 6 bases from V and 2 bases from J, with 14 bases in between. CDR3 length: 15 residues. The CDR3 DNA reads as TGTGCCAGCAGATTCCTGTTTAACCCCTACAATGAGCAGTTCTTC. Translating it yields CASRFLFNPYNEQFF.

V gene TRBV4-3 combines with J gene TRBJ2-5; D is undetermined. Per the germline V gene, CDR1 is LGHNA and CDR2 is YSLEER. There are 13 residues in the CDR3. Trimming stripped 0 bases from V and 5 bases from J, with 7 bases between. The DNA for the CDR3 is TGCGCCAGCAGCCAAGACATAGGGGAGACCCAGTACTTC. Protein sequence: CASSQDIGETQYF.

The chain couples TRBV28 to TRBJ2-7; 8 nucleotides agree with TRBD1. This CDR3 comprises 16 residues. V was pared by 6 bases and J by 2 bases, with 12 bases of the junction left unmatched. The germline CDR1 and CDR2 sequences are MDHEN and SYDVKM. CDR3 protein: CASSVPPGQGPYEQYF. CDR3 sequence (DNA): TGTGCCAGCAGCGTTCCCCCAGGACAGGGACCCTACGAGCAGTACTTC.

The V gene is TRBV6-6, the J gene TRBJ1-5; 8 positions match TRBD1. The V gene end was trimmed by 8 bases and the J gene end by 5 bases; junction bases not matched to a gene: 8. CDR1 and CDR2 from the germline V gene are MNHNY and SVGAGI (reference sequence). There are 14 residues in the CDR3. The chain's CDR3 is CASSDRVGHQPQHF. CDR3 in DNA: TGTGCCAGCTCGGACAGGGTCGGTCATCAGCCCCAGCATTTT.

This chain uses TRBV11-2 with TRBJ2-7, with D hard to call. Germline V gives CDR1 SGHAT, CDR2 FQNNGV. V was shortened by 1 base and J by 3 bases, with 13 bases between the two germline ends. This CDR3 contains 15 residues. In DNA, the CDR3 is TGTGCCAGCAGCTTAGTACACGGCAGCGACTACGAGCAGTACTTC. The encoded protein is CASSLVHGSDYEQYF. The full variable domain, in which reference TRBV11-2 and TRBJ2-7 provide the parts outside the CDR3, is EAGVAQSPRYKIIEKRQSVAFWCNPISGHATLYWYQQILGQGPKLLIQFQNNGVVDDSQLPKDRFSAERLKGVDSTLKIQPAKLEDSAVYLCASSLVHGSDYEQYFGPGTRLTVT.

J is TRBJ1-5 and V is TRBV7-2; no clear D. The CDR3 covers 14 residues. The ends were cut back, 5 bases at V and 3 bases at J, with 11 bases in the middle. From germline, CDR1 is SGHTA and CDR2 FQGNSA. In DNA form, the CDR3 reads TGTGCCAGCAGCGAGTCCGAGTACAATCAGCCCCAGCATTTT. Protein product: CASSESEYNQPQHF.

The CDR3 reads CASNLPGGSNYGYTF. The CDR3 nucleotides are TGTGCCAGCAACCTACCTGGGGGATCGAACTATGGCTACACCTTC. V and J are TRBV7-2 and TRBJ1-2; tentative D call: TRBD1 (5 bases). This CDR3 contains 15 residues. V was clipped by 7 bases and J by 2 bases, with 17 bases between them. CDR1 is SGHTA and CDR2 is FQGNSA in the germline V gene.

V is TRBV4-1 and J is TRBJ2-5; 9 bases line up with TRBD2. V dropped 2 bases and J dropped 0; count of bases not matched to a gene: 4. The CDR3 totals 16 residues. Looked up from germline, CDR1 is MGHRA and CDR2 is YSYEKL. CDR3: CASSQHIAGDQETQYF. The CDR3 DNA reads as TGCGCCAGCAGCCAACATATAGCGGGGGACCAAGAGACCCAGTACTTC.

This chain links TRBV19 with TRBJ2-1, with D possibly being TRBD2 (6 bases). Per germline, CDR1 LNHDA and CDR2 SQIVND (reference sequence). This CDR3 has 15 residues. V was pared by 6 bases and J by 0 bases, with 12 bases between. The CDR3 reads CASRLAGSSYNEQFF. The DNA for the CDR3 is TGTGCCAGTAGGCTTGCGGGGAGCTCCTACAATGAGCAGTTCTTC.

V is TRBV10-3 and J is TRBJ1-2; D perhaps matches TRBD1 (6 bases). Germline V gives CDR1 ENHRY, CDR2 SYGVKD. The CDR3 is 13 residues long. The V gene lost 0 bases and the J gene lost 6 bases, with 8 bases spanning the gap. The CDR3 sequence: CAISESGGDGYTF. CDR3 in DNA: TGTGCCATCAGTGAGTCAGGGGGAGATGGCTACACCTTC.

The genes are TRBV7-3 and TRBJ2-1; 11 bases agree with TRBD2. V shed 3 bases, J shed 2 bases, and the junction held 6 bases outside the gene matches. Germline CDR1 reads SGHTA; CDR2 reads FQGTGA. This CDR3 has 17 residues. In DNA, the CDR3 is TGTGCCAGCAGCTTCGGACTAGCGGGTCTGGCCTACAATGAGCAGTTCTTC. Its translation: CASSFGLAGLAYNEQFF. Drawing the rest from reference TRBV7-3 and TRBJ2-1, the complete variable domain is GAGVSQTPSNKVTEKGKYVELRCDPISGHTALYWYRQSLGQGPEFLIYFQGTGAADDSGLPNDRFFAVRPEGSVSTLKIQRTERGDSAVYLCASSFGLAGLAYNEQFFGPGTRLTVL.

This sequence joins TRBV27 and TRBJ2-1, with D unclear. There are 16 residues in the CDR3. From germline, CDR1 is MNHEY and CDR2 SMNVEV (reference sequence). V was cut by 5 bases and J by 9 bases, with 23 bases left in between. The CDR3 region is CASSPAAVLWATEQFF. The CDR3 DNA is TGTGCCAGCAGTCCCGCCGCGGTCCTATGGGCCACTGAGCAGTTCTTC.

The sample holds a few counts of this clone. The chain carries TRBV27 and TRBJ2-7; D might be TRBD1 or TRBD2, each matching 5 bases. CDR3 length equals 12 residues. V was clipped by 1 base and J by 5 bases, with 6 bases between them. The germline V gene encodes CDR1 MNHEY and CDR2 SMNVEV (reference sequence). The CDR3 DNA reads as TGTGCCAGCAGTTTATTGGGGGACGAGCAGTACTTC. Translating gives CASSLLGDEQYF.

A remark on this clone: A read error may account for a junction end that differs from germline. The V and J genes are TRBV6-5 and TRBJ1-2, with 9 bases lining up with TRBD1. This CDR3 comprises 14 residues. CDR1 is MNHEY, CDR2 SVGAGI, per germline. CDR3 DNA sequence: TGTACCAGCAGCCGACAGGGGGAACGGGTACGCTACACCTTC. The encoded protein is CTSSRQGERVRYTF.

This clone has only one observation. V gene TRBV5-4 combines with J gene TRBJ1-1; 11 bases match TRBD1. In germline, CDR1 is SGHNT, CDR2 YYREEE (reference sequence). The CDR3 is 16 amino acids. Germline trimming cut 0 bases from V and 6 bases from J; bases unmatched to any gene: 7. The DNA of the CDR3 is TGTGCCAGCAGCTTGGAGGGACAGGGGGTTCTAGCTGAAGCTTTCTTT. This gives the protein CASSLEGQGVLAEAFF.

The J gene is TRBJ2-1, the V gene TRBV5-4, with 10 bases that match TRBD1. The CDR3 is 15 residues long. Per germline, CDR1 SGHNT and CDR2 YYREEE (reference sequence). Trimming took 4 bases from V and 8 from J; bases not matched to a gene: 9. The CDR3 here is CASSTPGQGIDEQFF. CDR3 sequence (DNA): TGTGCCAGCAGCACTCCGGGACAGGGGATTGATGAGCAGTTCTTC.

V and J are TRBV5-6 and TRBJ2-7, with 8 bases lining up with TRBD1. Germline V gene lookup returns CDR1 SGHDT and CDR2 YYEEEE. Germline trimming cut 4 bases from V and 11 bases from J; bases unmatched to any gene: 8. The CDR3 extends over 12 amino acids. CDR3 nucleotide sequence: TGTGCCAGCAGCACGGACAGGGACGGGGAGTACTTC. Amino acid sequence: CASSTDRDGEYF.

The chain links TRBV19 to TRBJ1-2; TRBD1 matches 7 bases. This CDR3 has 13 residues. J was trimmed by 6 bases and V by 3 bases; bases with no gene match: 4. Germline V lookup: CDR1 LNHDA, CDR2 SQIVND (reference sequence). CDR3 in amino acids: CASSIGRGDGYTF. In DNA form, the CDR3 reads TGTGCCAGTAGTATCGGCAGGGGGGATGGCTACACCTTC.

Only one count was recorded for this clone. This chain links TRBV27 with TRBJ2-7; D is unresolved. The ends were cut back, 0 bases at V and 3 bases at J, with 9 bases in the middle. The CDR3 covers 14 residues. The germline V gene encodes CDR1 MNHEY and CDR2 SMNVEV (reference sequence). As DNA, the CDR3 is TGTGCCAGCAGTTTATCTTTAGGGTACTACGAGCAGTACTTC. This translates into CASSLSLGYYEQYF.

The chain couples TRBV28 to TRBJ1-1; D ambiguous. Germline CDR1 reads MDHEN; CDR2 reads SYDVKM. The CDR3 sequence is 13 residues long. The V end lost 5 bases, the J end lost 1 base, and 8 bases lay between the germline ends. The CDR3 nucleotides read TGTGCCAGCAGTACTGACTGGAACACTGAAGCTTTCTTT. Its protein is CASSTDWNTEAFF.

The rearrangement joins TRBV5-1 to TRBJ1-5, with D unclear. This CDR3 is built from 12 residues. CDR1 and CDR2 from the germline V gene are SGHRS and YFSETQ. V lost 0 bases and J 7 bases, leaving 5 bases between the germline ends. DNA for the CDR3: TGCGCCAGCAGCTTGGAGGGACAGCCCCAGCATTTT. Translation: CASSLEGQPQHF.

This clone was seen only once. V and J are TRBV6-1 and TRBJ1-2, with D tentatively TRBD1 (5 bases). This CDR3 comprises 13 residues. The germline V gene encodes CDR1 MNHNS and CDR2 SASEGT. Trimming left V 5 bases short and J 4 bases short, with 11 bases between. In DNA, the CDR3 is TGTGCCAGCAGTCCTTACGGGGGCTATGGCTACACCTTC. It encodes CASSPYGGYGYTF.

V is TRBV27 and J is TRBJ1-5, with 7 bases that match TRBD1. The length of the CDR3 is 17 residues. Germline V gene sequence: CDR1 MNHEY, CDR2 SMNVEV (reference sequence). V trimming: 4 bases; J trimming: 5 bases; junction bases outside the gene matches: 14. In DNA form, the CDR3 reads TGTGCCAGCAGTTCGCGAATGACAGGGCCAGGGGATCAGCCCCAGCATTTT. Translation: CASSSRMTGPGDQPQHF.